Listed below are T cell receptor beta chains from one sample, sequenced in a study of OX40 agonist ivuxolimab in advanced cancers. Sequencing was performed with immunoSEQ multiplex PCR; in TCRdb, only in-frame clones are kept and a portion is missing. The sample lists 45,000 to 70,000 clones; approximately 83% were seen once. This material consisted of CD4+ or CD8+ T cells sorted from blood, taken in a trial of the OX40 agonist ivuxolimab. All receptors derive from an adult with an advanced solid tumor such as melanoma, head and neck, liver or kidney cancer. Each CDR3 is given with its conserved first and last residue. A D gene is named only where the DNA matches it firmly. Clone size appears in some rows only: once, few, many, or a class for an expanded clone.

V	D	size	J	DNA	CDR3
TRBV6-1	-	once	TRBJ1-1	TGTGCCAGCAGCACCTATTGGGACACTGAAGCTTTCTTT	CASSTYWDTEAFF
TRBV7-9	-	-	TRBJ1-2	TGTGCCAGCAGCTTAACCAGGGTAGAGGGCTACACCTTC	CASSLTRVEGYTF
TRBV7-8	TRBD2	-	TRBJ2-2	TGTGCCAGCAGCTCTCGGACTAGCGGGGACACCGGGGAGCTGTTTTTT	CASSSRTSGDTGELFF
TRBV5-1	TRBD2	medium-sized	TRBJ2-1	TGCGCCAGCAGCTATGGGACTAGCGGGAGGAATGAGCAGTTCTTC	CASSYGTSGRNEQFF
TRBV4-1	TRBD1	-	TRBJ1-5	TGCGCCAGCAGCCAATCCTTGGCCAGGGGGCCTCAGCCCCAGCATTTT	CASSQSLARGPQPQHF
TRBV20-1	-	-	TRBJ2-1	TGCAGTGCCACACTCTACAATGAGCAGTTCTTC	CSATLYNEQFF
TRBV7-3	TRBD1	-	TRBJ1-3	TGTGCCAGCAGCTTAACGGACAGGGGACCTGGAAACACCATATATTTT	CASSLTDRGPGNTIYF
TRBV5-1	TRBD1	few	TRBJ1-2	TGCGCCAGCAGCCACGGCGACGACAGGGGGCTTAACTATGGCTACACCTTC	CASSHGDDRGLNYGYTF
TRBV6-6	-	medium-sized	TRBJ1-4	TGTGCCAGCAACACAGGAAGGGAAAAACTGTTTTTT	CASNTGREKLFF
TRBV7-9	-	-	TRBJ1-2	TGTGCCAGCAGCTTTCGAGCTAACTATGGCTACACCTTC	CASSFRANYGYTF
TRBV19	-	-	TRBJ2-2	TGTGCCAGTAGTATCCCAGGGTACGGCGGGGAGCTGTTTTTT	CASSIPGYGGELFF
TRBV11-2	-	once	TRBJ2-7	TGTGCCAGCAGCTTAGGCAGGGTGTCCTACGAGCAGTACTTC	CASSLGRVSYEQYF
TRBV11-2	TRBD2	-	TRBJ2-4	TGTGCCAGCAGCTTATTCCCGGGCGGGAGGGCAGCCAAAAACATTCAGTACTTC	CASSLFPGGRAAKNIQYF
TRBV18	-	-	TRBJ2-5	TGTGCCAGCTCACCATCCGTGGGGGGCCAAGAGACCCAGTACTTC	CASSPSVGGQETQYF
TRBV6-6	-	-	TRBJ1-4	TGTGCCAGCAGTTACTCAAGGACAGACGCTAATGAAAAACTGTTTTTT	CASSYSRTDANEKLFF
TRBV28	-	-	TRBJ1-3	TGTGCCAGCGGTGGACAGACGAGAGGCACCATATATTTT	CASGGQTRGTIYF
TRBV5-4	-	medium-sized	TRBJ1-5	TGTGCCAGCAGCTTGAACCGGGGGAAGCCCCAGCATTTT	CASSLNRGKPQHF
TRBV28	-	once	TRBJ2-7	TGTGCCAGCATTACGTTCGGGGGAGTAAACGAGCAGTACTTC	CASITFGGVNEQYF
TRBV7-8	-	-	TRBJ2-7	TGTGCCAGCAGCTCGACATCCCGGACAGCGTCCTACGAGCAGTACTTC	CASSSTSRTASYEQYF
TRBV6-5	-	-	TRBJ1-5	TGTGCCAGCAGTTACGGACAGACCAATCAGCCCCAGCATTTT	CASSYGQTNQPQHF
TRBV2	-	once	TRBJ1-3	TGTGCCAGCAGTCTCTCCCCGGACAGAGCCAGAAACACCATATATTTT	CASSLSPDRARNTIYF
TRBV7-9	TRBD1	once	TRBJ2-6	TGTGCCAGCAGCTCAAAGACAGGGATACGTTCTGGGGCCAACGTCCTGACTTTC	CASSSKTGIRSGANVLTF
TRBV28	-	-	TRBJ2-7	TGTGCCAGCAGTCCTCGGGCGGGCCGGTACGAGCAGTACTTC	CASSPRAGRYEQYF
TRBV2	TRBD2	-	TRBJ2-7	TGTGCCAGCTACGGGACTAGCGGGCCCTACTCCTACGAGCAGTACTTC	CASYGTSGPYSYEQYF
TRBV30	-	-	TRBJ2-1	TGTGCCTGGACGGCGGGACAGCCCTACAATGAGCAGTTCTTC	CAWTAGQPYNEQFF
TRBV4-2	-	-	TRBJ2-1	TGTGCCAGCAGCCAGACCCTCACGTTAGTAGCCAGCTCCTACAATGAGCAGTTCTTC	CASSQTLTLVASSYNEQFF
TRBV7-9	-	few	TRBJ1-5	TGTGCCAGCAGCTCATCGGGGACGAATCAGCCCCAGCATTTT	CASSSSGTNQPQHF
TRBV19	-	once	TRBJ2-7	TGTGCCAGTAGTATGGGTGTTTCCTACGAGCAGTACTTC	CASSMGVSYEQYF
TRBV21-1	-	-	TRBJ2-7	TGTGCCAGCAGCAAAGCACCGGCGGGAGGGCCGTACGAGCAGTACTTC	CASSKAPAGGPYEQYF
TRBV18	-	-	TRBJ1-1	TGTGCCAGCTCACGGGACGGACGGGGGGCTTGGACTGAAGCTTTCTTT	CASSRDGRGAWTEAFF
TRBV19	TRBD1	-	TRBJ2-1	TGTGCCAGCTCCGGACAGGGCTTCTACAATGAGCAGTTCTTC	CASSGQGFYNEQFF
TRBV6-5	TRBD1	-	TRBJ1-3	TGTGCCAGCAGGGACAGGGGGCGAGGGAACACCATATATTTT	CASRDRGRGNTIYF
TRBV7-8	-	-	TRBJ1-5	TGTGCCAGCAGCCCACTAAGGGGTCGTAGCAATCAGCCCCAGCATTTT	CASSPLRGRSNQPQHF
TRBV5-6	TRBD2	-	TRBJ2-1	TGTGCCAGCAGCTTGCGGCTAGCGGACACCTCCTACAATGAGCAGTTCTTC	CASSLRLADTSYNEQFF
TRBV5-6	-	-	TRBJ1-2	TGTGCCAGCAGCTTGGTAGGGGGGAAACTCTATGGCTACACCTTC	CASSLVGGKLYGYTF
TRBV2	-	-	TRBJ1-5	TGTGCCAGCAGTGATCCGACAGGCCCCAATCAGCCCCAGCATTTT	CASSDPTGPNQPQHF
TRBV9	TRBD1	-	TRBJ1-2	TGTGCCAGCAGCGTAGGAGGACAGGGTCTCGGCTACACCTTC	CASSVGGQGLGYTF
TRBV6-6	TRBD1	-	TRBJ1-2	TGTGCCAGCAGTCCCGGGGACAGGGCTTCGTATGGCTACACCTTC	CASSPGDRASYGYTF
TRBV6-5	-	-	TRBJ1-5	TGTGCCAGCAGCCAAAGGGATCAGCCCCAGCATTTT	CASSQRDQPQHF
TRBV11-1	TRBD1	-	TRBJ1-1	TGTGCCAGCAGCTTCACGGGACAGGAGAACACTGAAGCTTTCTTT	CASSFTGQENTEAFF
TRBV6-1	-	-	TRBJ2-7	TGTGCCAGCAGTGAAGCGGGGACGGCGTGGTTC	CASSEAGTAWF
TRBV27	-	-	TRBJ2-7	TGTGCCAGCAGTTGGGGACGGTCCACCTACGAGCAGTACTTC	CASSWGRSTYEQYF
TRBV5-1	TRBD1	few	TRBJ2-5	TGCGCCAGCAGGGGAACAGGGGGCAATCAAGAGACCCAGTACTTC	CASRGTGGNQETQYF
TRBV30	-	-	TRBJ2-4	TGTGCCTGGAGTGTATCCCTAGCCAAAAACATTCAGTACTTC	CAWSVSLAKNIQYF
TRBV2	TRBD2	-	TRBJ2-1	TGTGCCAGCACTTTAGCGGGAAGGGGCAATGAGCAGTTCTTC	CASTLAGRGNEQFF
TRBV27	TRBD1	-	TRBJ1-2	TGTGCCAGCAGCCTCGACAGGGTGCGAGGCTACACCTTC	CASSLDRVRGYTF
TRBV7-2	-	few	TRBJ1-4	TGTGCCAGCAGCGTTCAACAGGGTTTTGGTGAAAAACTGTTTTTT	CASSVQQGFGEKLFF
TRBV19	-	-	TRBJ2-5	TGTGCCAGTAGTACCGGGGTTCAAGAGACCCAGTACTTC	CASSTGVQETQYF
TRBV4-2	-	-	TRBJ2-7	TGTGCCAGCAGCGAAAGGGACAACTCCTACGAGCAGTACTTC	CASSERDNSYEQYF
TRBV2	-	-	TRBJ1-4	TGTGCCAGCAGTGGGTGGAACGAAAAACTGTTTTTT	CASSGWNEKLFF
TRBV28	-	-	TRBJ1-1	TGTGCCAGCACCCCACGGACGCAGACGAACACTGAAGCTTTCTTT	CASTPRTQTNTEAFF
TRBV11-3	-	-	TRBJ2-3	TGTGCCAGCAGCACCCAAGGGGGAGATACGCAGTATTTT	CASSTQGGDTQYF
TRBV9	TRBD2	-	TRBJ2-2	TGTGCCAGCAGCCGTATTGGGACTAGCGGCACCGGGGAGCTGTTTTTT	CASSRIGTSGTGELFF
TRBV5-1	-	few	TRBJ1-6	TGCGCCAGCAGCCCCAACGTGGGAGCAGCGAATTCACCCCTCCACTTT	CASSPNVGAANSPLHF
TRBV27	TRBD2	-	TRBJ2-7	TGTGCCAGCAGTGCGGGACTAGCGGTCTACGAGCAGTACTTC	CASSAGLAVYEQYF
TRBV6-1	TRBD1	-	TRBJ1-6	TGTGCCAGCAGCTACAGGGGAAATAGGGATTCACCCCTCCACTTT	CASSYRGNRDSPLHF
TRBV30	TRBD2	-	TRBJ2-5	TGTGCCTGGAGTGTACGGACTAGCGGGAGAGAGACCCAGTACTTC	CAWSVRTSGRETQYF